This T cell receptor beta chain emerged from a study of cytomegalovirus exposure and HLA in healthy donors. Study-wide findings and caveats: About 87% or about 30% of the time was how often most TCR beta V segments were productive, according to an earlier analysis. Investigators reported approximately 170 TCR beta chains as tied to cytomegalovirus. Most of the CMV-associated TCR beta chains (in a later analysis) appeared to be HLA-restricted.

As regards this clone: The antigen is not known.

PCR involved 60 Vbeta and 13 Jbeta primers. Assay: immunoSEQ multiplex PCR; the TCRdb copy retains only in-frame clones and omits some. The sample lists 150,000 to 200,000 clones; around four fifths were seen once. As for the donors, each was a healthy bone marrow donor. Germline CDR1 and CDR2: SGHTA and FQGNSA. Trimming took 1 base from V and 1 from J, leaving 9 bases between them. The CDR3 totals 15 residues. This receptor was taken from a man between 18 and 35 years old in good health and CMV-seronegative. This chain uses TRBV7-2 with TRBJ2-3; tentative D call: TRBD2 (6 bases). Sequencing used PBMCs. The CDR3 region has the DNA TGTGCCAGCAGCTTAGACGGGAGCGGCACAGATACGCAGTATTTT. Amino acids: CASSLDGSGTDTQYF.